Listed here is a single T cell receptor (beta chain). Its antigen is still unknown. Base qualities are not provided; no much larger clone lies one nucleotide away. Trimming takes 5 bases from V and 11 bases from J, and the germline ends sit 18 bases apart. The CDR1 and CDR2 encoded by the germline V gene are SGHTA and FQGTGA. The cysteine opens and the phenylalanine closes a CDR3 of 13 amino acids. Only CDR3 DNA is held: 39 bases, read in frame from base 1. This entry comes from a study of cytomegalovirus exposure and HLA in healthy donors (dated by TCRdb to about 2017). Study-wide context: An earlier analysis of some 600 of the donors reported 276 Gb of sequence data and approximately 120 million unique TCR beta sequences obtained from around 190 million T cells. In a later genetic analysis, genome-wide SNP genotypes for about 65% of the roughly 700 donors were used, and that subset was treated as a discovery cohort. All discovery cohort repertoires had been generated on a single sequencing platform. The study used immunosequencing to profile the T cell repertoires of around 600 subjects and linked those repertoires to cytomegalovirus serostatus. The study combined high-throughput TCR immunosequencing, statistical association of individual TCRs with disease status, and machine learning to predict cytomegalovirus infection status. The study aimed to test whether cataloging public T cell receptors could reveal signatures of past pathogen exposure. A later analysis re-analyzed previously published TCR beta repertoires from 666 donors and added high-resolution HLA genotyping to study TCR occurrence patterns. Approximately 300 gigabases of sequencing data and around 88 million unique TCR sequences made up an early release that covered some 640 HLA-typed donors. Several DR-DQ haplotypes were handled as single units for association and clustering because linkage in the cohort was strong. A separate validation cohort of 100 to 150 different subjects was used in addition to the 666-subject first cohort. On average, roughly 240,000 unique TCR beta nucleotide sequences were sequenced per donor among more than 350 genotyped donors of the cohort, with roughly a sixth of those sequences being non-productive. HLA typing covered class I and class II loci at four-digit resolution. Donor age, sex, ethnicity and CMV serostatus were collected together with the repertoire data. The number of typed donors differed by locus: 629-630 for A, B, C, DRB1 and DQB1; about 520 for DQA1; around 580 for DPA1; and 400 to 480 for DPB1. Rather than using new phenotypic data, the later analysis identified candidate immune exposures from TCR beta sequences and from how often those sequences occurred across donors. To decide whether each TCR beta V gene segment behaved as functional or pseudogenic, an earlier analysis of several hundred of the donors relied on high-throughput TCR beta sequencing. Among the roughly 430 genotyped donors, around 79% belonged to the genetic ancestry cluster associated with self-reported Caucasian donors. General findings and caveats noted by the study authors: A later analysis found that TCR association rates varied across HLA loci, with DRB1 alleles showing the most associated TCRs and HLA-C alleles the fewest. In a later analysis, most CMV-associated TCR beta chains were found to appear HLA-restricted, with HLA associations seemingly driven largely by CMV exposure. Because HLA typing was missing for some donors at each locus, association tests included only the typed subset. In a later analysis, HLA-associated TCR beta chains showed more clonal expansion and lower generation probabilities than non-associated chains that were equally common. A few of the identified cytomegalovirus-associated TCR beta chains were confirmed in vitro to be specific for cytomegalovirus antigens. According to a later genetic analysis, donors in an Asian-associated ancestry cluster had fewer N-insertions in productive TCRs than the approximately 650-donor mean. Over 15 rarely observed V segments, including chromosome 9 orphons, were excluded from the earlier analysis of several hundred of the donors because counts were too low. A cluster of highly shared sequence variants was judged likely to be a technical artifact of the sequencing pipeline. A later analysis reported that several top co-occurrence clusters appeared linked to parvovirus B19, influenza, CMV and Epstein-Barr virus. Immune exposure information for the cohort was limited to CMV serostatus. In both the original and validation cohorts, the classifier was reported to diagnose cytomegalovirus status with high specificity and sensitivity. An earlier analysis of approximately 540 of the donors showed that most TCR beta V segments appeared in productive rearrangements either about 87% or about 30% of the time, which broadly matched IMGT annotations. A later genetic analysis associated a missense DCLRE1C variant with V-gene and J-gene trimming of TCR beta chains, and an independent cohort replicated the association. A total of roughly 160 TCR beta chains were listed by the study as associated with cytomegalovirus. Because the 87-base-pair reads could not distinguish some IMGT-functional V segments, including TRBV6-2 and TRBV6-3, those segments were excluded. Specific HLA alleles were associated with 15,000 to 20,000 TCR beta sequences at a false discovery rate of 0.05 in a later analysis. Sequencing depth was assumed to be roughly uniform across donors in the presence/absence analyses, though that assumption may not hold. Linkage disequilibrium might explain the correlated functional status among segregating V segments, but an unknown experimental factor could not be excluded. It was suggested by the authors that the approach could potentially be generalized to other disease states and immunological phenotypes. While some public TCRs were present in many individuals, most TCR sequences turned up only very rarely across donors. A further reported finding was that TCR beta sequences accurately predicted the HLA-A and HLA-B alleles for most subjects in the first cohort. Strong co-occurrence of HLA alleles, especially DR and DQ, made assigning TCR associations to individual alleles difficult. The cohort was sequenced for TCR beta chains only, and without alpha or paired-chain data the features that could be detected were limited.

The library was built by means of the immunoSEQ multiplex PCR assay. A mixture of 60 forward primers for TCR Vbeta segments and 13 reverse primers for TCR Jbeta segments was used in the multiplex PCR. The CDR3 region of rearranged TCR beta genes was amplified from genomic DNA by a multiplex PCR assay. On the Illumina HiSeq System, the amplified TCR beta libraries were sequenced as 87-base-pair reads. The authors' analysis ran thus. In a later analysis, 70 million to 95 million unique TCR beta chains were counted across the roughly 700 repertoires, and roughly 11 million of these chains were shared by at least two donors. To remove PCR and sequencing errors, raw reads were error-corrected and collapsed into unique sequences using a nearest-neighbor algorithm that merged closely related sequences. CDR3 sequences were aligned to IMGT reference sequences to assign V, D and J gene segments. For a sequence to be retained, at least a six-nucleotide match to both a V gene segment and a J gene segment was required. A rearrangement was called productive if the CDR3 had no stop codons and remained in frame with V and J, and every other rearrangement was called non-productive. Following IMGT convention, CDR3 was defined as the stretch from the second conserved V-encoded cysteine to the conserved J-encoded phenylalanine. In an earlier analysis of just under 600 of the donors, sequences lacking an unambiguous match to a single V gene segment were excluded. An earlier analysis of fewer than 750 of the donors called V segments functional above 56.7% productive rearrangements and segregating when the between-donor standard deviation exceeded 5%. A statistical classification framework was built for diagnosing cytomegalovirus status from the catalog of TCR beta chain sequences. In a later analysis, V and J genes were assigned by comparing TCR nucleotide sequences against IMGT/GENE-DB human TR gene sequences. In a later analysis, CDR3 sequences and most-parsimonious VDJ recombination scenarios were assigned using the TCRdist pipeline. In a later analysis, every TCR beta chain was defined by the combination of its CDR3 amino acid sequence and its V-gene family, and reads without a unique V-gene family were dropped. In a later analysis, around 600 highly shared, low-generation-probability nucleotide sequences were removed to address suspected cross-contamination and a sequencing artifact. A later analysis calculated a clonal expansion index for each public chain from normalized within-repertoire ranks of inferred template counts. In a later analysis, generation probabilities were computed with a VDJ recombination model fitted to out-of-frame rearrangements, and the resulting probabilities were checked against IGoR. Hypergeometric tests were used in a later analysis to score TCR-TCR, TCR-HLA and TCR-CMV co-occurrence, with a repertoire-size bias correction applied to the TCR pairs. A later analysis estimated false discovery rates by permuting HLA or CMV assignments 20 times. In a later analysis, co-occurring TCRs were grouped with DBSCAN, and TCRdist sequence similarity was added when clustering was performed within HLA-allele-positive subsets. Co-occurrence clustering excluded repertoires with fewer than 30,000 or more than 120,000 public chains, plus five with anomalous nucleotide sharing. In its TCRdb copy, this immuneACCESS table keeps in-frame sequences only and misses some clones. Where compared with another copy, unresolved V genes explain less than half of these, and the others have no known cause. V and J calls and clone size are as listed in that table; D and trimming were resolved from the DNA. The sample data list under 150,000 clones, and 65% to 75% of these were observed just once. Together, the top ten hold roughly 4.2% of the sample.

The cohort consisted of 666 healthy bone marrow donors. At the time of sampling, all cohort members were nominally healthy, though unrecorded immune exposures were likely present. The donor tested CMV seropositive and was one of the 289 seropositive cohort members. Each donor provided a peripheral blood sample, and peripheral blood mononuclear cells were used for TCR beta sequencing. The Qiagen DNeasy Blood Extraction Kit was used to extract genomic DNA from the blood cell samples. This chain is built from TRBV7-3 and TRBJ1-1; the D region possibly corresponds to TRBD1 (6 bases align). Sequenced sample: PBMCs. The receptor was isolated from a woman in her 40s in good health and CMV-seropositive. The nucleotide sequence reads as follows: TGTGCCAGCAGCCCACAGGGAGGGCAAGCCGCTTTCTTT. The resulting protein is CASSPQGGQAAFF.